This paragraph reports one TCR beta chain. The repertoire was sequenced with immunoSEQ multiplex PCR; TCRdb's copy has only in-frame clones and lacks some. Among about 260,000 clones listed, more than 75% were seen once. The CDR3 loop spans 13 amino acids. V dropped 5 bases and J dropped 4; count of bases not matched to a gene: 3. Germline assignment: CDR1 SQVTM and CDR2 ANQGSEA. This entry belongs to a study of blood T cell repertoires in COVID-19. The J gene is TRBJ2-3, the V gene TRBV29-1; 10 nucleotides agree with TRBD2. The receptor was isolated from a woman in her sixties or seventies with COVID-19, enrolled during active disease. Material for sequencing was peripheral blood. CDR3 in amino acids: CSVLAGVADTQYF. CDR3 sequence (DNA): TGCAGCGTTCTAGCGGGAGTGGCAGATACGCAGTATTTT.